The 20 T cell receptor beta chains presented below share a single source sample, sequenced in a study of CD8+ T cells in alopecia areata. Extraction and reverse transcription of RNA yielded cDNA as the sequencing template. Measured with immunoSEQ multiplex PCR; TCRdb has only the in-frame clones, and not every one. The sample records 170,000 or so clones, under 60% being singletons. The treatment is: oral pan-JAK inhibitor, 5-10 mg twice daily. The sample was CD8+ T cells sorted from blood, taken at week 24, from a patient treated with tofacitinib. The source of these receptors is a human donor with alopecia areata.

This chain joins TRBV7-9 and TRBJ1-2; D is unresolved. CDR1 and CDR2 from the germline V gene are SEHNR and FQNEAQ (reference sequence). CDR3 size: 9 residues. V lost 5 bases, J lost 11 bases, and 6 bases lay in between. CDR3 sequence reads: CASSGSYTF. CDR3 sequence (DNA): TGTGCCAGCAGCGGTAGTTACACCTTC.

This clone was detected only a few times. V and J are TRBV13 and TRBJ1-2; 8 nucleotides align to TRBD1. CDR3 length: 14 residues. With 5 bases clipped from V and 8 bases from J, the junction kept 10 bases outside the gene matches. From germline, CDR1 is PRHDT and CDR2 FYEKMQ (reference sequence). The CDR3 region has the DNA TGTGCCAGCAGCGAACAGGGGGTTGGGAGAGGCTACACCTTC. Protein: CASSEQGVGRGYTF.

The V gene is TRBV6-5, the J gene TRBJ2-3; TRBD2 matches 8 bases. The germline V gene has CDR1 MNHEY and CDR2 SVGAGI. CDR3 size: 15 residues. The V segment lost 6 bases and the J segment 2 bases; nucleotides outside the gene matches: 7. The DNA of the CDR3 is TGTGCCAGCAGCCCCAGCGGGGGCCACACAGATACGCAGTATTTT. Amino acids: CASSPSGGHTDTQYF.

The rearrangement uses TRBV6-5 and TRBJ2-1; possible D gene TRBD2, 7 bases. CDR1 is MNHEY, CDR2 SVGAGI, per germline. This CDR3 contains 16 residues. Trimming left V 4 bases short and J 7 bases short, with 20 bases between. CDR3 sequence: CASSFPYGGAGNEQFF. The CDR3 bases are TGTGCCAGCAGTTTCCCGTATGGGGGGGCAGGGAATGAGCAGTTCTTC.

This clone was seen more than once but under ten times. The J gene is TRBJ1-1, the V gene TRBV2; D remains ambiguous. CDR1 is SNHLY, CDR2 FYNNEI, per germline. The CDR3 covers 12 residues. V was pared by 3 bases and J by 0 bases, with 2 bases between. CDR3 sequence: CASSEMNTEAFF. In nucleotides, the CDR3 is TGTGCCAGCAGTGAGATGAACACTGAAGCTTTCTTT.

V and J are TRBV5-4 and TRBJ1-2; D call uncertain. Per germline, CDR1 SGHNT and CDR2 YYREEE (reference sequence). V was shortened by 1 base and J by 8 bases, with 12 bases between the two germline ends. This CDR3 is built from 13 residues. In DNA form, the CDR3 reads TGTGCCAGCAGCTTGCGCACGGCTGAAGGCTACACCTTC. Protein sequence: CASSLRTAEGYTF. Complete variable domain (other parts from reference TRBV5-4 and TRBJ1-2): ETGVTQSPTHLIKTRGQQVTLRCSSQSGHNTVSWYQQALGQGPQFIFQYYREEENGRGNFPPRFSGLQFPNYSSELNVNALELDDSALYLCASSLRTAEGYTFGSGTRLTVV.

The chain carries TRBV9 and TRBJ1-6; weak D call: TRBD1 (5 bases). With 0 bases removed from V and 6 bases from J, the gap between germline ends came to 7 bases. The CDR3 is 14 residues long. CDR1 and CDR2 from the germline V gene are SGDLS and YYNGEE. CDR3 sequence reads: CASSVGGGNSPLHF. The CDR3 DNA reads TGTGCCAGCAGCGTAGGGGGCGGTAATTCACCCCTCCACTTT.

This clone was found a few times. The chain is built from TRBV30 and TRBJ2-1; TRBD1 agrees at 8 bases. CDR3 length: 12 amino acids. Losses at the gene ends were 4 bases for V and 7 bases for J; bases not matched to a gene: 3. Germline V gene data show CDR1 as GTSNPN and CDR2 as SVGIG (reference sequence). CDR3 coding DNA: TGTGCCTGGACAGGGGGCCTGAATGAGCAGTTCTTC. Protein: CAWTGGLNEQFF.

Notes on this clone: This same CDR3 is encoded by further DNA sequences in the sample. The V call is TRBV13, the J call TRBJ2-7; maybe TRBD2 (6 bases). The V gene's germline CDR1 is PRHDT and CDR2 FYEKMQ (reference sequence). The CDR3 loop spans 12 amino acids. V was pared by 0 bases and J by 7 bases, with 7 bases between. DNA for the CDR3: TGTGCCAGCAGCTTAGGTCGGGGGGAGCAGTACTTC. This codes for CASSLGRGEQYF.

This clone occurred a few times. The chain recombines TRBV19 with TRBJ2-2; D gene unclear. The CDR3 covers 13 residues. The germline V gene encodes CDR1 LNHDA and CDR2 SQIVND (reference sequence). V shed 3 bases and J shed 6 bases, with 8 bases lying between them. The CDR3 region is CASSILAAGELFF. The CDR3 DNA follows: TGTGCCAGTAGTATTCTCGCGGCCGGGGAGCTGTTTTTT.

The rearrangement joins TRBV15 to TRBJ2-6; 9 nucleotides line up with TRBD2. Trimming removed 0 bases from V and 12 bases from J; junction bases left unmatched: 6. The CDR3 length is 15 residues. Germline loops: CDR1 LNHNV, CDR2 YYDKDF (reference sequence). This CDR3 reads CATSRDQSGGPVLTF. The CDR3 DNA reads as TGTGCCACCAGCAGAGATCAGAGCGGGGGGCCCGTCCTGACTTTC.

V and J are TRBV27 and TRBJ1-6, with D uncertain. V shed 2 bases and J shed 10 bases, with 15 bases lying between them. The CDR3 length is 15 residues. Germline V lookup: CDR1 MNHEY, CDR2 SMNVEV (reference sequence). DNA for the CDR3: TGTGCCAGCAGTTTAGCGCCCCCGCGCCCCTCACCCCTCCACTTT. It translates to CASSLAPPRPSPLHF.

This rearrangement joins TRBV7-2 to TRBJ1-5; D call uncertain. The V and J ends lost 4 bases and 3 bases respectively, with 13 bases between them. Looked up from germline, CDR1 is SGHTA and CDR2 is FQGNSA. The CDR3 has 15 amino acids. In DNA, the CDR3 is TGTGCCAGCAGCTACCGATTCGGCACCAATCAGCCCCAGCATTTT. The encoded protein is CASSYRFGTNQPQHF.

V and J are TRBV29-1 and TRBJ1-2; the D is unclear. Germline CDR1 reads SQVTM; CDR2 reads ANQGSEA. The CDR3 is 14 residues long. Trimming removed 5 bases at V and 5 bases at J, with 18 bases between. In nucleotides, the CDR3 is TGCAGCGTTTACGACTCAATCCGGTTATATGGCTACACCTTC. Protein: CSVYDSIRLYGYTF.

The CDR3: CASGISGDYEQYF. Here the CDR3 DNA reads TGTGCCAGCGGCATATCAGGGGACTACGAGCAGTACTTC. This rearrangement joins TRBV5-6 to TRBJ2-7; perhaps TRBD1 as D (6 bases). V was trimmed by 7 bases and J by 3 bases, leaving 14 bases between them. This CDR3 spans 13 amino acids. Germline CDR1 SGHDT, CDR2 YYEEEE.

This clone was seen only a few times. The V gene is TRBV10-3, the J gene TRBJ2-1, with 12 bases lining up with TRBD2. Trimming at V came to 6 bases and at J to 5 bases, leaving 8 bases not matched to a gene. Germline V gives CDR1 ENHRY, CDR2 SYGVKD. The CDR3 has 16 residues. The DNA for the CDR3 is TGTGCCATCAGCCTACTAGCGGGGGGTAACGACAATGAGCAGTTCTTC. Translation: CAISLLAGGNDNEQFF.

The chain recombines TRBV7-9 with TRBJ1-2, with D hard to call. CDR1 is SEHNR and CDR2 is FQNEAQ in the germline V gene (reference sequence). CDR3 length: 11 residues. Trimming took 1 base from V and 10 from J, leaving 7 bases between them. The chain's CDR3 is CASSLGSVYTF. In DNA form, the CDR3 reads TGTGCCAGCAGCTTAGGAAGTGTCTACACCTTC.

The chain carries TRBV11-2 and TRBJ2-2; TRBD2 aligns across 12 bases. Trimming at V came to 3 bases and at J to 13 bases, leaving 6 bases not matched to a gene. The CDR3 sequence is 14 residues long. Per germline, CDR1 SGHAT and CDR2 FQNNGV. The CDR3 region has the DNA TGTGCCAGCAGCTTCGGACTAGCGGGGCCTCGGCTGTTTTTT. Its translation is CASSFGLAGPRLFF.

This chain links TRBV6-5 with TRBJ2-1; D tentatively reads TRBD1 or TRBD2 (6 bases each). The CDR3 sequence is 13 residues long. Germline V CDR1 and CDR2: MNHEY, SVGAGI. Trimming pared 6 bases from V and 5 bases from J, leaving 11 bases between. The CDR3 protein is CASSRGRNNEQFF. The CDR3 nucleotides are TGTGCCAGCAGCCGGGGGCGTAACAATGAGCAGTTCTTC.

This clone was observed a few times. The chain is built from TRBV2 and TRBJ1-5; D ambiguous. This CDR3 is built from 12 residues. Germline assignment: CDR1 SNHLY and CDR2 FYNNEI. V lost 8 bases to trimming and J lost 0 bases, with 5 bases between them. The CDR3 loop reads CASGDSNQPQHF. DNA for the CDR3: TGTGCCAGCGGGGATAGCAATCAGCCCCAGCATTTT. Supplemented by reference TRBV2 and TRBJ1-5, the full variable domain reads EPEVTQTPSHQVTQMGQEVILRCVPISNHLYFYWYRQILGQKVEFLVSFYNNEISEKSEIFDDQFSVERPDGSNFTLKIRSTKLEDSAMYFCASGDSNQPQHFGDGTRLSIL.